Listed here is a single TCR beta chain. Antigen unknown. The data derive from a study of PD-1 blockade in mismatch repair-deficient tumors. About the research overall: Patients had approximately 13 mismatch repair-deficient cancer types and were previously treated and progressing.

Trimming pared 3 bases from V and 2 bases from J, leaving 18 bases between. The V gene's germline CDR1 is SGHDT and CDR2 YYEEEE. The CDR3 has 17 amino acids. Whole-study findings and limits: Tumor-resident clones, often absent from pretreatment blood, expanded after pembrolizumab and then contracted.

PCR or immunohistochemistry showed mismatch repair deficiency in every enrolled patient. Here immunoSEQ multiplex PCR was the method, and the copy in TCRdb shows in-frame clones only, minus some. Found here are about 100,000 clones, under 90% of them singletons; the top ten hold 6.3%. The chain carries TRBV5-6 and TRBJ1-5; possible D gene TRBD1, 5 bases. Source: peripheral blood, taken about eight months after starting pembrolizumab. The source of this sequence is an adult with mismatch repair-deficient cancer. CDR3 DNA sequence: TGTGCCAGCAGCTCCACGGGGGAGGGATCGGGCAATCAGCCCCAGCATTTT. It codes for CASSSTGEGSGNQPQHF. The variable domain in full, completed from reference TRBV5-6 and TRBJ1-5, reads DAGVTQSPTHLIKTRGQQVTLRCSPKSGHDTVSWYQQALGQGPQFIFQYYEEEERQRGNFPDRFSGHQFPNYSSELNVNALLLGDSALYLCASSSTGEGSGNQPQHFGDGTRLSIL.